A single sample gave rise to the 7 T cell receptor beta chains below, sequenced in a study of blood T cell repertoires in COVID-19 (dated by TCRdb to 2019 to 2021). Library preparation employed the immunoSEQ multiplex PCR assay. TCRdb retrieved this table from immuneACCESS and kept in-frame rearrangements only. Not all clones are present; in checked studies, unresolved V genes account for under half, and no reason is known for the remainder. For this sample there are 55,000 to 80,000 clones; about 86% appear just once. About 12% of the sample comes from the top ten. The sample consisted of peripheral blood. The receptors here all came from a human donor in a cohort sampled during active COVID-19.

The chain is built from TRBV6-5 and TRBJ2-7; 10 positions agree with TRBD2. CDR3 length: 15 residues. Per the germline V gene, CDR1 is MNHEY and CDR2 is SVGAGI. With V trimmed by 5 bases and J by 0 bases, 4 bases remained unmatched. CDR3 sequence (DNA): TGTGCCAGCAGTCTAGCGGGGGTCACCTCCTACGAGCAGTACTTC. Protein product: CASSLAGVTSYEQYF.

The chain has TRBV5-1 and TRBJ1-1; TRBD1 matches 8 bases. The V and J ends lost 4 bases and 3 bases, in that order; junction bases with no gene match: 5. This CDR3 has 14 residues. Germline CDR1 reads SGHRS; CDR2 reads YFSETQ. CDR3 region: CASSLGTGDTEAFF. The CDR3 nucleotides read TGCGCCAGCAGCCTCGGGACAGGCGACACTGAAGCTTTCTTT.

The CDR3 protein is CASSFSTGRGRHTEAFF. The DNA for the CDR3 is TGTGCCAGCAGCTTTTCCACAGGGAGAGGCCGGCACACTGAAGCTTTCTTT. The chain carries TRBV7-9 and TRBJ1-1, with D perhaps TRBD1 (6 bases). Per the germline V gene, CDR1 is SEHNR and CDR2 is FQNEAQ (reference sequence). V lost 3 bases, J lost 3 bases, and 20 bases lay in between. This CDR3 comprises 17 residues.

The genes are TRBV7-9 and TRBJ1-5; possibly TRBD1 for D (6 bases). The CDR3 totals 14 residues. Germline-derived CDR1 and CDR2 are SEHNR and FQNEAQ (reference sequence). Trimming took off 5 bases at V and 7 bases at J, with 15 bases between the two ends. CDR3 coding DNA: TGTGCCAGCAGCAACTCCAAGGACAGACAGCCCCAGCATTTT. It yields the protein CASSNSKDRQPQHF. The full variable domain, with the rest looked up from reference TRBV7-9 and TRBJ1-5, is DTGVSQNPRHKITKRGQNVTFRCDPISEHNRLYWYRQTLGQGPEFLTYFQNEAQLEKSRLLSDRFSAERPKGSFSTLEIQRTEQGDSAMYLCASSNSKDRQPQHFGDGTRLSIL.

The rearrangement joins TRBV19 to TRBJ1-6; TRBD1 matches at 7 bases. Germline V gene data show CDR1 as LNHDA and CDR2 as SQIVND (reference sequence). CDR3 length equals 16 residues. Germline trimming cut 5 bases from V and 5 bases from J; bases unmatched to any gene: 9. The CDR3 region is CASSPSGQAHNSPLHF. The CDR3 coding sequence is TGTGCCAGTAGTCCTAGTGGACAGGCCCATAATTCACCCCTCCACTTT.

The genes are TRBV4-1 and TRBJ1-6; the D is unclear. Germline CDR1 MGHRA, CDR2 YSYEKL. CDR3 length: 14 residues. Between the trimmed V and J ends, which lost 4 bases and 10 bases, there was a span of 14 bases. The CDR3 protein is CASSRRTEDSPLHF. DNA of the CDR3: TGCGCCAGCAGCCGACGAACAGAAGACTCACCCCTCCACTTT.

This rearrangement joins TRBV6-5 to TRBJ1-2; a weak D match, TRBD1 (6 bases). Deletions cut 6 bases from V and 2 bases from J, with 10 bases between. CDR1 MNHEY and CDR2 SVGAGI come from the germline V gene. The length of the CDR3 is 13 residues. CDR3 in amino acids: CASRTGENYGYTF. The CDR3 region has the DNA TGTGCCAGCAGGACAGGCGAAAACTATGGCTACACCTTC.